The table lists the clone carrying this TCR beta chain with a count of one. This may arise from a read error, as a much more abundant clone is one base away. CDR3 length equals 16 residues. Germline V gene lookup returns CDR1 SGHNT and CDR2 YYREEE (reference sequence). The V gene lost 0 bases and the J gene lost 0 bases, with 11 bases spanning the gap. TCRdb keeps only in-frame clones here, not all; method: immunoSEQ multiplex PCR. The sample records 290,000 or so clones, more than 85% being singletons. The Seattle site enrolled patients during active infection and followed them longitudinally. The sample is drawn from a study of blood T cell repertoires in COVID-19.

This sequence was found in a woman in her thirties with COVID-19, enrolled during active disease. The chain couples TRBV5-4 to TRBJ2-3; D call uncertain. The sequenced material came from peripheral blood. CDR3 bases: TGTGCCAGCAGCTTGGGGGCAGCCACTAGCACAGATACGCAGTATTTT. Protein product: CASSLGAATSTDTQYF.